The rows below give T cell receptor beta chains drawn from one sample of a study of monozygotic twins with inflammatory bowel disease. No DNA is given; TCRdb re-called the 5' RACE reads and lists each CDR3 protein once. In total, the table holds some 440,000 distinct CDR3 sequences. Material: blood. Source of these receptors: a human donor with ulcerative colitis or Crohn's disease, or a healthy co-twin of an affected twin (not recorded which). The CDR3 runs from the conserved cysteine through the conserved F or W.

j_call: TRBJ2-2
v_call: TRBV4-2
cdr3_aa: CASSLVEDHTGELFF

j_call: TRBJ1-2
v_call: TRBV12-3/TRBV12-4
cdr3_aa: CASSFREEPGYTF

j_call: TRBJ2-7
v_call: TRBV5-5
cdr3_aa: CASSWTAPAEEQYF

j_call: TRBJ2-1
v_call: TRBV7-2
cdr3_aa: CASSYLSGGGYNEQFF

j_call: TRBJ2-1
v_call: TRBV6-1
cdr3_aa: CASTNLAGSYNEQFF

j_call: TRBJ2-3
v_call: TRBV7-2
cdr3_aa: CASSFLSGGDTQYF

j_call: TRBJ2-5
v_call: TRBV5-5
cdr3_aa: CASSLELAARETQYF

j_call: TRBJ2-7
v_call: TRBV20-1
cdr3_aa: CSAREQGRNEQYF

j_call: TRBJ1-4
v_call: TRBV18
cdr3_aa: CASSPPTNEKLFF

j_call: TRBJ1-2
v_call: TRBV29-1
cdr3_aa: CSARLLDNYGYTF

j_call: TRBJ2-7
v_call: TRBV30
cdr3_aa: CAWSRLAHEQYF

j_call: TRBJ2-3
v_call: TRBV4-2
cdr3_aa: CASSQTSGGQDTQYF

j_call: TRBJ2-1
v_call: TRBV18
cdr3_aa: CASSPNGGRYNEQYF

j_call: TRBJ1-5
v_call: TRBV6-5
cdr3_aa: CASSYSGGLGRSQPQHF

j_call: TRBJ1-1
v_call: TRBV2
cdr3_aa: CASSDRGPYTEAFF

j_call: TRBJ2-2
v_call: TRBV9
cdr3_aa: CASSVVQTSTGELFF

j_call: TRBJ2-7
v_call: TRBV4-2
cdr3_aa: CASSQDISSSKDYEQYF

j_call: TRBJ1-2
v_call: TRBV5-1
cdr3_aa: CASSLVSGIRGGYTF

j_call: TRBJ2-7
v_call: TRBV12-3/TRBV12-4
cdr3_aa: CASSLEWRGAEQYF